One and the same sample provided the 5 T cell receptor beta chains below, sequenced in a study of tumor-infiltrating lymphocytes in oesophageal squamous cell carcinoma. TCRdb recomputed calls from the PCR reads with MiXCR, one row per CDR3 protein. The table shows around 19,000 distinct CDR3 sequences, with around 50% occurring only once. Sequencing used normal esophageal tissue next to the tumor. The receptors here all came from a female donor with esophageal squamous cell carcinoma.

This chain links TRBV7-2 with TRBJ2-1; D might be TRBD1 (7 bases). Matching the DNA end better, TRBJ2-7 makes the J call doubtful. The CDR3 has 15 amino acids. Germline-derived CDR1 and CDR2 are SGHTA and FQGNSA. CDR3 residues: CASSSPGGLLYEQYF. DNA for the CDR3: TGTGCCAGCAGCTCGCCAGGGGGGCTCCTCTACGAGCAGTACTTC.

The gene calls are TRBV12-3 or TRBV12-4 and TRBJ2-4; 7 nucleotides match TRBD1. This CDR3 spans 19 amino acids. V shed 2 bases and J 0 bases; nucleotides not matched to a gene: 13. The CDR3 DNA reads TGTGCCAGCAGTTTATTTGGACAGGAGATCCCTGTAGCCAAAAACATTCAGTACTTC. This translates into CASSLFGQEIPVAKNIQYF.

Many counts were recorded for this clonotype. The genes are TRBV5-1 and TRBJ2-7, with 8 bases identical to TRBD2. The CDR3 spans 16 residues. Germline V gives CDR1 SGHRS, CDR2 YFSETQ. Trimming took 6 bases from V and 0 from J; bases not matched to a gene: 11. The CDR3 sequence: CASKLSSGSPSYEQYF. For the CDR3, the DNA is TGCGCCAGCAAACTTTCGAGCGGGAGTCCCTCCTACGAGCAGTACTTC.

The chain recombines TRBV27 with TRBJ2-1, with TRBD2 as a possible D gene (7 bases). Germline V gives CDR1 MNHEY, CDR2 SMNVEV (reference sequence). This CDR3 contains 15 residues. The ends were cut back, 0 bases at V and 10 bases at J, with 16 bases in the middle. In DNA form, the CDR3 reads TGTGCCAGCAGTTTATCGCGGGGGCCGATATACGAGCAGTTCTTC. Residues: CASSLSRGPIYEQFF.

The genes are TRBV7-4 and TRBJ2-3; 10 bases match TRBD1. Germline V gene data show CDR1 as SGHVT and CDR2 as SQSDAQ. The CDR3 totals 17 residues. V shed 1 base and J 3 bases; nucleotides not matched to a gene: 7. The CDR3 coding sequence is TGTGCCAGCAGCTTAGGGGGACAGGGGAGGAGGACAGATACGCAGTATTTT. It translates to CASSLGGQGRRTDTQYF.